This record concerns one T cell receptor beta chain sequence. Its antigen is unknown. The entry originates in a study of CD8+ T cells in alopecia areata. Overall study results and limits: The study found higher clonality in lesional than normal scalp, especially in alopecia totalis/universalis.

RNA was isolated and reverse transcribed to cDNA, the sequencing template. TCRdb's table, derived via immunoSEQ multiplex PCR, lists solely in-frame clones and lacks some. The sample shows roughly 150,000 clones, around 62% of them seen only once. Germline-derived CDR1 and CDR2 are SGHVS and FNYEAQ. V lost 5 bases, J lost 0 bases, and 12 bases lay in between. The CDR3 has 15 residues. The clonotype originates from a human donor in good health. Sequencing input: CD8+ T cells sorted from blood. The V and J genes are TRBV7-6 and TRBJ2-3; D unclear. The CDR3 loop is CASSPGLTSTDTQYF. CDR3 in DNA: TGTGCCAGCAGCCCCGGATTGACTAGCACAGATACGCAGTATTTT. Filled out from reference TRBV7-6 and TRBJ2-3, the complete variable domain reads GAGVSQSPRYKVTKRGQDVALRCDPISGHVSLYWYRQALGQGPEFLTYFNYEAQQDKSGLPNDRFSAERPEGSISTLTIQRTEQRDSAMYRCASSPGLTSTDTQYFGPGTRLTVL.